This record concerns one T cell receptor beta chain sequence. The sample belongs to a study of blood T cell repertoires in COVID-19. The length of the CDR3 is 14 residues. Germline lookup yields CDR1 MNHEY and CDR2 SVGAGI. Trimming at V came to 6 bases and at J to 1 base, leaving 3 bases not matched to a gene. Measured with immunoSEQ multiplex PCR; TCRdb has only the in-frame clones, and not every one. The sample records about 160,000 clones, 80% to 90% being singletons. The J gene is TRBJ1-5, the V gene TRBV6-5; 7 nucleotides match TRBD1. The specimen was peripheral blood. The clonotype originates from an older woman with COVID-19, enrolled during active disease. CDR3 sequence reads: CASSPGQSNQPQHF. The CDR3 DNA follows: TGTGCCAGCAGCCCGGGACAGAGCAATCAGCCCCAGCATTTT.